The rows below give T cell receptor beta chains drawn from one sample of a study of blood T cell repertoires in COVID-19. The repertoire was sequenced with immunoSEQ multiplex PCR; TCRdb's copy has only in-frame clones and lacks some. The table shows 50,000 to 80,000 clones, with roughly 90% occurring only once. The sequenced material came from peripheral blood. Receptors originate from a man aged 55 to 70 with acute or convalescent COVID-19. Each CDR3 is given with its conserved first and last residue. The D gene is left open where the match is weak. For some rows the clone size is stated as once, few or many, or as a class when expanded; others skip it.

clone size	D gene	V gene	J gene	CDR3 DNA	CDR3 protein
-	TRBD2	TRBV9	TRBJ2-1	TGTGCCAGCAGCGAGGGACTAGCCTACAATGAGCAGTTCTTC	CASSEGLAYNEQFF
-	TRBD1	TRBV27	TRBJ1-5	TGTGCCAGCAGTTTGACAGGGGTGCAGAGCAATCAGCCCCAGCATTTT	CASSLTGVQSNQPQHF
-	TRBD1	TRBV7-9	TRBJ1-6	TGTGCCAGCAGCCCGTCAACCGGGACAGGGGACTCACCCCTCCACTTT	CASSPSTGTGDSPLHF
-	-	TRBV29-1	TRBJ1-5	TGCAGCGCCGGAGGGGTGGGCCAGCCCCAGCATTTT	CSAGGVGQPQHF
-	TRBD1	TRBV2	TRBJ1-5	TGTGCCAGCAGACACAGGGGTTTAAGCAATCAGCCCCAGCATTTT	CASRHRGLSNQPQHF
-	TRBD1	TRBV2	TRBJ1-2	TGTGCCACCGGACAGGGAGGTAACTATGGCTACACCTTC	CATGQGGNYGYTF
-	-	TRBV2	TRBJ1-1	TGTGCCAGCAGTGCAGGACTTAACACTGAAGCTTTCTTT	CASSAGLNTEAFF
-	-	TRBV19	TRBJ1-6	TGTGCCAGTAGTAGAAGACAGAATTCACCCCTCCACTTT	CASSRRQNSPLHF
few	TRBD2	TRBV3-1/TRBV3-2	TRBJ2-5	TGTGCCAGCAGATTACTAGCGGGGGTTCAAGAGACCCAGTACTTC	CASRLLAGVQETQYF
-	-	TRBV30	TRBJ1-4	TGTGCCTGGAGTGGGACAGCAACTAATGAAAAACTGTTTTTT	CAWSGTATNEKLFF
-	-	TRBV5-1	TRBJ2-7	TGCGCCAGCAGCCCCATGGGGGCGACCTACGAGCAGTACTTC	CASSPMGATYEQYF
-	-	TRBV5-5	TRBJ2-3	TGTGCCAGCAGACCGAGGGATTCTAGCACAGATACGCAGTATTTT	CASRPRDSSTDTQYF
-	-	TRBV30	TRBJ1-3	TGTGCCTACATTACAAGGGGCGGAAACACCATATATTTT	CAYITRGGNTIYF
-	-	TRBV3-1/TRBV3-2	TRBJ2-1	TGTGCCAGCAGCCAAATGGGGGGGGCAACCTACAATGAGCAGTTCTTC	CASSQMGGATYNEQFF
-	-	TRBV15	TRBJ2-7	TGTGCCACCAGCGGGTGGGGGACTGAGTTTTCCAACGAGCAGTACTTC	CATSGWGTEFSNEQYF
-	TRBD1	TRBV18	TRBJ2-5	TGTGCCAGCTCACCCATCACAGGGGAAGAGACCCAGTACTTC	CASSPITGEETQYF
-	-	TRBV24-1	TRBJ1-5	TGTGCCACCAGTGGGGACACCGATAATCAGCCCCAGCATTTT	CATSGDTDNQPQHF
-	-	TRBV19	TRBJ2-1	TGTGCCAGTAGTGACCGGGTGGAGTACGATGAGCAGTTCTTC	CASSDRVEYDEQFF
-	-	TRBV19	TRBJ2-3	TGTGCCAGTAGTATAGGGACCGGGGAGGCATTCACAGATACGCAGTATTTT	CASSIGTGEAFTDTQYF
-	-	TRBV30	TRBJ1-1	TGTGCCTGGAAGGGGGACGGAAGCACTGAAGCTTTCTTT	CAWKGDGSTEAFF
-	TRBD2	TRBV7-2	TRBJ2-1	TGTGCCAGCAGCTTAAGAGGACTAGTTGGCATTCGGGAGCAGTTCTTC	CASSLRGLVGIREQFF
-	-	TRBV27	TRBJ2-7	TGTGCCAGCAGTCCCGGACACGACGAGCAGTACTTC	CASSPGHDEQYF
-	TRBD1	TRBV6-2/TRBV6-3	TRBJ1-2	TGTGCCAGCAGCTGGGGACAGACGTTACGGGGCTACACCTTC	CASSWGQTLRGYTF
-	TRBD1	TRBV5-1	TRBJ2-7	TGCGCCAGCAGCCCCGATTGGGACAGGCCCTACGAGCAGTACTTC	CASSPDWDRPYEQYF
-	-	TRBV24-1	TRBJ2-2	TGTGCCACCAGTGATTTCCCAGGATCGCTGTTTTTT	CATSDFPGSLFF
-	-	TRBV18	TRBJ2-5	TGTGCCAGCGCACTGTTACAGGGAACGCAAGAGACCCAGTACTTC	CASALLQGTQETQYF
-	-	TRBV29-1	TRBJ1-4	TGCAGCGTCGGAGAATCTGGAGCTAATGAAAAACTGTTTTTT	CSVGESGANEKLFF
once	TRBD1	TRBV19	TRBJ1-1	TGTGCCAGTAGTCCTTGGACAGGCGGGAGGGCTGAAGCTTTCTTT	CASSPWTGGRAEAFF
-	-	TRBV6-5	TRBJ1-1	TGTGCCAATGCACAGGCGAAGAACACTGAAGCTTTCTTT	CANAQAKNTEAFF
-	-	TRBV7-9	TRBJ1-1	TGTGCCAGCAGCTTAGCTAAAGGGGATGAAGCTTTCTTT	CASSLAKGDEAFF
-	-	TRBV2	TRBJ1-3	TGTGCCACGTCAATGGACTGGAGCACTGGAAACACCATATATTTT	CATSMDWSTGNTIYF
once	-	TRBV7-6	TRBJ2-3	TGTGCCAGCAGCTTAGGTTCAGGGTCTAGCACAGATACGCAGTATTTT	CASSLGSGSSTDTQYF
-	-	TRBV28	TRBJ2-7	TGTGCCAGCAGTTTAGGTGGGCGCTCCGAGCAGTACTTC	CASSLGGRSEQYF
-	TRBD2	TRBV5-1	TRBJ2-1	TGCGCCAGCAGCTCTAGCGGGGGTTTCTCCTACAATGAGCAGTTCTTC	CASSSSGGFSYNEQFF
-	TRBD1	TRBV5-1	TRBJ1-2	TGCGCCAGCAGCTCTCAGGGGGGAAATGGCTACACCTTC	CASSSQGGNGYTF
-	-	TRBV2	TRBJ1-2	TGTGCCAGCAGTGAGGTTGGGCCCCGAGGGGGCTACACCTTC	CASSEVGPRGGYTF
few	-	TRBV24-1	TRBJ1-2	TGTGCCACCAGTGATTTGGGCGGCTACACCTTC	CATSDLGGYTF
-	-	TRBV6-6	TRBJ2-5	TGTGCCAGCATTCTGGGGCCAGGGCAGGAGACCCAGTACTTC	CASILGPGQETQYF
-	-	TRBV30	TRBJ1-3	TGTGCCTGGAGTGTATCGGTAAAGACTGGAAACACCATATATTTT	CAWSVSVKTGNTIYF
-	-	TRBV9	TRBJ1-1	TGTGCCAGCAGCCCCCGGGAGGGCAGGTTAAAGAACACTGAAGCTTTCTTT	CASSPREGRLKNTEAFF
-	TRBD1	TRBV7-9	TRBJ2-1	TGTGCCAGCAGCCTAAGACAGGGTAATGAGCAGTTCTTC	CASSLRQGNEQFF
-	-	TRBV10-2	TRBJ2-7	TGCGCCAGCACTGCGCGGGTTCTCTCCTACGAGCAGTACTTC	CASTARVLSYEQYF
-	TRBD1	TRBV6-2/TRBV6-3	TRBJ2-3	TGTGCCAGCAGTTACTGGCAGGGGGCCACAGATACGCAGTATTTT	CASSYWQGATDTQYF
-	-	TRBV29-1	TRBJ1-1	TGCAGCGTTGAAGATCAAGCCCAGGGTATACCTGAAGCTTTCTTT	CSVEDQAQGIPEAFF
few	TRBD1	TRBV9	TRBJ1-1	TGTGCCAGCAGCGTAGAAACAGGGGGCAGGTCGGAAGCTTTCTTT	CASSVETGGRSEAFF
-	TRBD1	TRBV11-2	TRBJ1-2	TGTGCCAGCAGCTTAGGAAGGGACAGGGGGTACGGCTACACCTTC	CASSLGRDRGYGYTF
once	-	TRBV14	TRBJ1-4	TGTGCCAGCAGCCACTCCTTCGGGACAACTAATGAAAAACTGTTTTTT	CASSHSFGTTNEKLFF
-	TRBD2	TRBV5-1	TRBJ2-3	TGCGCCAGTAAGCGGGGGGCGGCAGATACGCAGTATTTT	CASKRGAADTQYF
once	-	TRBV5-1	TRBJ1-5	TGCGCCAGCAGCTTGGAAGGGGCCGGATATCAGCCCCAGCATTTT	CASSLEGAGYQPQHF
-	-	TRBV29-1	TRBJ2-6	TGCAGCGTTGTTAGTGGGCTCTCTGGGGCCAACGTCCTGACTTTC	CSVVSGLSGANVLTF
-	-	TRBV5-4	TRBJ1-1	TGTGCCAGCAGCTTGGATTCAGGGCGGAACACTGAAGCTTTCTTT	CASSLDSGRNTEAFF
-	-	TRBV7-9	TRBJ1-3	TGTGCCAGCAGCCCTCGGGCAGGGGGAAACACCATATATTTT	CASSPRAGGNTIYF
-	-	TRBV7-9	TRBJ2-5	TGTGCCAGCAGCTTTAACAGGGAGGGGGAGACCCAGTACTTC	CASSFNREGETQYF
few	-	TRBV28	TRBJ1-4	TGTGCCAGCAGTTTGGGGGGGCTCAATGAAAAACTGTTTTTT	CASSLGGLNEKLFF
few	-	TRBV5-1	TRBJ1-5	TGCGCCAGCAGCTTGGATGGGGCTCAGCCCCAGCATTTT	CASSLDGAQPQHF
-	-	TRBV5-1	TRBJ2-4	TGCGCCAGCAGCCCACAGGGCAGGGAAGGGGGTGCGAACATTCAGTACTTC	CASSPQGREGGANIQYF
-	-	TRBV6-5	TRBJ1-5	TGTGCCAGCAGTTACTCAGAGGATAGCAATCAGCCCCAGCATTTT	CASSYSEDSNQPQHF
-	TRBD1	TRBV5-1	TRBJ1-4	TGCGCCAGCAGGCGGACAGGGGATATAGATGAAAAACTGTTTTTT	CASRRTGDIDEKLFF
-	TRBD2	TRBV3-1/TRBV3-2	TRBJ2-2	TGTGCCAGCAGCCAAGCCCTAAGCGGGGGTACCACCGGGGAGCTGTTTTTT	CASSQALSGGTTGELFF